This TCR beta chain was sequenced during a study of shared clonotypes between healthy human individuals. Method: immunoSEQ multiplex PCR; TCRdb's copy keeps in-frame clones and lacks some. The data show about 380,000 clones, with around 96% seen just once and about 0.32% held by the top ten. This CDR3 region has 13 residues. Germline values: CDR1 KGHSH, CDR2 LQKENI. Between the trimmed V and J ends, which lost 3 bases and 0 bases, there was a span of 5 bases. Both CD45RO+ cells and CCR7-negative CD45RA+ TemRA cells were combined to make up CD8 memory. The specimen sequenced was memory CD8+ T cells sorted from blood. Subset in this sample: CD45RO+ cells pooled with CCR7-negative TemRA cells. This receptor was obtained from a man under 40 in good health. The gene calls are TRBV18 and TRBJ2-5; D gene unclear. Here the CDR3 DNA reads TGTGCCAGCTCACCGGGGAACCAAGAGACCCAGTACTTC. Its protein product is CASSPGNQETQYF.